The 4 T cell receptor beta chains below come from one sample, sequenced in a study of somatic mutations in cytotoxic T cells in rheumatoid arthritis. Repertoires were generated with immunoSEQ multiplex PCR, while TCRdb's copy carries only in-frame clones and drops some. The table lists 17,000 or so clones, about 85% of them singletons. The specimen sequenced was CD8+ T cells sorted from blood. Source of these receptors: a woman in her forties with rheumatoid arthritis.

The V gene is TRBV6-1, the J gene TRBJ2-7; D is possibly TRBD2 (6 bases). V was clipped by 6 bases and J by 3 bases, with 15 bases between them. Germline CDR1 MNHNS, CDR2 SASEGT. The CDR3 runs 14 residues. CDR3 residues: CASSVNGDFYEQYF. The CDR3 DNA reads TGTGCCAGCAGCGTCAACGGGGACTTCTACGAGCAGTACTTC.

The chain has TRBV7-2 and TRBJ2-1; TRBD2 matches 13 bases. The CDR3 sequence is 16 residues long. The junction had 4 bases not matched to a gene; V was cut back by 1 base and J by 7 bases. Germline V gene sequence: CDR1 SGHTA, CDR2 FQGNSA. CDR3 residues: CASSLVRLAGGNEQFF. The CDR3 bases are TGTGCCAGCAGCTTAGTCCGACTAGCGGGAGGAAATGAGCAGTTCTTC.

The chain joins TRBV6-4 to TRBJ1-4; the D is unclear. CDR3 length: 14 residues. Trimming took 7 bases from V and 0 from J, leaving 9 bases between them. Germline CDR1 and CDR2: MRHNA and SNTAGT. CDR3 sequence: CASKRVTTNEKLFF. CDR3 DNA: TGTGCCAGCAAGAGAGTAACAACTAATGAAAAACTGTTTTTT.

CDR3 nucleotide sequence: TGTGCCACCAGCGATGGGGTTGGACTTTCACAAGAGACCCAGTACTTC. Translated, it gives CATSDGVGLSQETQYF. The chain recombines TRBV15 with TRBJ2-5, with a tentative D call TRBD2 (5 bases). CDR1 and CDR2 from the germline V gene are LNHNV and YYDKDF (reference sequence). This CDR3 is 16 amino acids long. Trimming took 5 bases from V and 2 from J, leaving 18 bases between them.